This TCR beta chain was observed in a study of OX40 agonist ivuxolimab in advanced cancers. Study in general: Every 2 weeks, patients received ivuxolimab intravenously, dosed at 0.01 to 10 mg/kg.

The assay was immunoSEQ multiplex PCR, and TCRdb's table has in-frame clones only and misses some. The data hold approximately 58,000 clones, with 88% observed a single time. Blood was sampled at baseline, cycle 4 day 1, and cycle 7 day 1. CDR1 is SGHTA and CDR2 is FQGTGA in the germline V gene. The CDR3 has 14 amino acids. J lost 4 bases, V lost 3 bases, and 3 bases had no gene match. The receptor's source is an adult with an advanced solid tumor such as melanoma, head and neck, liver or kidney cancer. V usage is TRBV7-3 and J usage is TRBJ1-1; TRBD1 aligns across 9 bases. Sequences were derived from CD4+ or CD8+ T cells sorted from blood, sampled in a trial of the OX40 agonist ivuxolimab. The CDR3 nucleotides are TGTGCCAGCAGCTTGCGGACAGGGGCCACTGAAGCTTTCTTT. Its translation is CASSLRTGATEAFF.